This T cell receptor beta chain derives from a study of cytomegalovirus exposure and HLA in healthy donors. Study-level results: Most TCR sequences were seen very rarely across donors, but some public TCRs occurred in many.

This table comes from immunoSEQ multiplex PCR, and its TCRdb copy is limited to in-frame clones, with some not included. The table lists under 250,000 clones, around 87% of them singletons, with about 2% in the top ten. The donors were in the roughly 120-subject validation cohort; that cohort was separate from the roughly 620-subject first cohort. Points on this clone: Its target is unknown.

There are 11 residues in the CDR3. Trimming pared 3 bases from V and 10 bases from J, leaving 9 bases between. The germline CDR1 and CDR2 sequences are PRHDT and FYEKMQ (reference sequence). Sequencing input: PBMCs. This receptor was obtained from a woman aged 18 to 35 in good health and CMV-seropositive. The rearrangement joins TRBV13 to TRBJ1-2; unclear D gene. The CDR3 nucleotides read TGTGCCAGCAGCTTCCAGAGGAACTACACCTTC. It is translated as CASSFQRNYTF.